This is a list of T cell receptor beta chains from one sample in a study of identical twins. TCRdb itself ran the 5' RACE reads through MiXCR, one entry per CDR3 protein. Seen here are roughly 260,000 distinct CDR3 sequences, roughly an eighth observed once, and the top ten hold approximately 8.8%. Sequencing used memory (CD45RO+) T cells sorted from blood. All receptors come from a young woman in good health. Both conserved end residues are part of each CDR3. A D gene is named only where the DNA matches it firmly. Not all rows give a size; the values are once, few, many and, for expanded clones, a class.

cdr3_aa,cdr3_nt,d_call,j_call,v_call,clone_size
CSARVRGSSYNEQFF,TGCAGTGCTAGAGTCCGTGGGAGCTCCTACAATGAGCAGTTCTTC,NA,TRBJ2-1,TRBV20-1,few
CASSFASSDEQYF,TGTGCCAGCAGCTTCGCGAGTAGTGACGAGCAGTACTTC,NA,TRBJ2-7,TRBV5-6,many
CASSVGRGGYGYTF,TGTGCCAGCAGCGTAGGGAGGGGAGGCTATGGCTACACCTTC,NA,TRBJ1-2,TRBV9,many
CASSSPGQQFNTGELFF,TGCGCCAGCAGCTCACCGGGACAGCAGTTTAACACCGGGGAGCTGTTTTTT,TRBD1,TRBJ2-2,TRBV5-1,many
CASSSTGGRAGELFF,TGTGCCAGCAGCTCAACAGGGGGCAGGGCCGGGGAGCTGTTTTTT,TRBD1,TRBJ2-2,TRBV7-2,few
CSARETAWGTQYF,TGCAGTGCTCGCGAAACAGCTTGGGGGACCCAGTACTTC,NA,TRBJ2-5,TRBV20-1,few
CASTPRRGTEAFF,TGTGCCAGCACCCCTCGGCGGGGAACTGAAGCTTTCTTT,NA,TRBJ1-1,TRBV7-9,few
CASSPPSSGAFNEQFF,TGTGCCAGCTCACCCCCCTCTAGCGGGGCCTTCAATGAGCAGTTCTTC,TRBD2,TRBJ2-1,TRBV18,few
CASSPRQGVGYNEQFF,TGTGCCAGCAGCCCCCGCCAGGGGGTCGGCTACAATGAGCAGTTCTTC,TRBD1,TRBJ2-1,TRBV5-6,NA
CASSLRGQGPYEQYF,TGTGCCAGCAGCTTAAGGGGACAGGGTCCGTACGAGCAGTACTTC,TRBD1,TRBJ2-7,TRBV11-3,NA
CASSQEVIPGQTQETQYF,TGTGCCAGCAGCCAAGAGGTGATTCCGGGACAGACCCAAGAGACCCAGTACTTC,TRBD1,TRBJ2-5,TRBV3-1,many
CASSPPRGGIYEQYF,TGTGCCAGCAGCCCCCCCCGCGGGGGGATATACGAGCAGTACTTC,TRBD2,TRBJ2-7,TRBV6-1,few
CATGTSLGEQFF,TGTGCCACCGGGACTAGCTTAGGTGAGCAGTTCTTC,TRBD2,TRBJ2-1,TRBV7-2,few
CASSQDYGVSGANVLTF,TGTGCCAGCAGCCAAGATTATGGGGTGTCTGGGGCCAACGTCCTGACTTTC,NA,TRBJ2-6,TRBV3-1,few
CATSREDGTEAFF,TGTGCCACCAGCAGAGAAGACGGGACTGAAGCTTTCTTT,NA,TRBJ1-1,TRBV15,NA
CASSLEVGGLYF,TGTGCCAGCAGTTTAGAGGTGGGAGGCCTGTATTTT,NA,TRBJ2-3,TRBV12-3/TRBV12-4,few
CASSLYSSTGELFF,TGTGCCAGCAGCTTATACAGCTCCACCGGGGAGCTGTTTTTT,NA,TRBJ2-2,TRBV7-6,NA
CASSLASAARDTQYF,TGTGCCAGCAGCTTAGCCTCGGCTGCGCGAGATACGCAGTATTTT,NA,TRBJ2-3,TRBV7-2,NA
CASSELDSNEQFF,TGCGCCAGCAGTGAGTTAGACAGCAATGAGCAGTTCTTC,NA,TRBJ2-1,TRBV10-1,NA
CASSYRDHGLNEQFF,TGTGCCAGCAGTTATCGGGACCACGGGTTAAATGAGCAGTTCTTC,NA,TRBJ2-1,TRBV6-5,NA
CASATGRYNEQFF,TGTGCCAGCGCGACAGGGCGATACAATGAGCAGTTCTTC,TRBD1,TRBJ2-1,TRBV7-2,few
CAIHVGGGAGEQFF,TGTGCCATCCACGTGGGCGGGGGGGCCGGTGAGCAGTTCTTC,TRBD2,TRBJ2-1,TRBV10-3,few
CASSLLTGGVHNEQFF,TGCGCCAGCAGCCTTCTGACAGGCGGGGTACACAATGAGCAGTTCTTC,NA,TRBJ2-1,TRBV5-1,many
CASSLDTGRNSPLHF,TGTGCCAGCAGCTTAGATACCGGCAGAAATTCACCCCTCCACTTT,NA,TRBJ1-6,TRBV11-2,many
CSAAKQGSIGANVLTF,TGCAGTGCTGCGAAACAGGGATCTATCGGGGCCAACGTCCTGACTTTC,NA,TRBJ2-6,TRBV20-1,few
CASSPQLAGGLSNTDTQYF,TGTGCCAGCAGCCCGCAACTAGCGGGGGGCCTTAGTAACACAGATACGCAGTATTTT,TRBD2,TRBJ2-3,TRBV7-8,few
CASKSIRNEQFF,TGTGCCAGCAAGAGTATCCGCAATGAGCAGTTCTTC,NA,TRBJ2-1,TRBV12-3/TRBV12-4,NA
CASSPLAGIIYEQYF,TGTGCCAGCAGCCCACTAGCGGGCATTATCTACGAGCAGTACTTC,TRBD2,TRBJ2-7,TRBV11-2,NA
CASSQVHNPAKLFF,TGTGCCAGCAGCCAAGTACATAACCCGGCAAAACTGTTTTTT,NA,TRBJ1-4,TRBV3-1,few
CASRDGGRYEQYF,TGTGCCAGCAGGGACGGTGGGCGATACGAGCAGTACTTC,NA,TRBJ2-7,TRBV12-3/TRBV12-4,many
CSGAGLAGYNEQFF,TGCAGTGGTGCGGGACTAGCGGGATACAATGAGCAGTTCTTC,TRBD2,TRBJ2-1,TRBV20-1,NA
CSVGWAVETQYF,TGCAGCGTTGGCTGGGCGGTGGAGACCCAGTACTTC,NA,TRBJ2-5,TRBV29-1,many
CASSVAVLDNEQFF,TGTGCCAGCAGCGTAGCTGTCCTCGACAATGAGCAGTTCTTC,NA,TRBJ2-1,TRBV9,NA
CASSHRQWHGELFF,TGTGCCAGCAGCCACCGACAGTGGCACGGGGAGCTGTTTTTT,NA,TRBJ2-2,TRBV3-1,few
CASSQGTSGSSYEQYF,TGTGCCAGCAGTCAAGGGACTAGCGGGAGCTCCTACGAGCAGTACTTC,TRBD2,TRBJ2-7,TRBV12-3/TRBV12-4,few
CASSYGGAGNIQYF,TGTGCCAGCAGCTACGGGGGGGCCGGAAACATTCAGTACTTC,TRBD2,TRBJ2-4,TRBV11-3,few
CAPEGGVNLGGYTF,TGTGCCCCGGAGGGGGGTGTCAATCTGGGAGGCTACACCTTC,NA,TRBJ1-2,TRBV10-3,few
CASSQDASSGANVLTF,TGCGCCAGCAGCCAAGATGCGTCCTCTGGGGCCAACGTCCTGACTTTC,NA,TRBJ2-6,TRBV4-3,few
CASSLIAGGPETQYF,TGTGCCAGCAGCTTAATAGCGGGGGGGCCAGAGACCCAGTACTTC,TRBD2,TRBJ2-5,TRBV7-9,NA
CASFKQGANEKLFF,TGTGCCAGCTTCAAACAGGGTGCTAATGAAAAACTGTTTTTT,NA,TRBJ1-4,TRBV7-9,few
CASSVGASYEQYF,TGCGCCAGCAGTGTGGGTGCCTCCTACGAGCAGTACTTC,NA,TRBJ2-7,TRBV5-1,NA
CAWSNGETQYF,TGTGCCTGGAGTAATGGCGAGACCCAGTACTTC,NA,TRBJ2-5,TRBV30,few